This TCR beta chain was recorded in a study of T cell repertoires in cytomegalovirus infection. The wider study: HLA-C-restricted CMV epitopes, recently identified, and well-studied HLA-B-restricted ones were used by the study. Both CMV infection and a matching HLA type were indicated by public TCR beta signatures. Study-level results: Cumulative public TCR beta family frequency identified carriers of CMV plus the relevant HLA. Predominance within the ex vivo response was attributable to HLA-C-restricted CMV-specific TCR beta clonotypes.

A single record per CDR3 protein comes from TCRdb applying MiXCR to the reads. The sample lists under 850,000 distinct CDR3 sequences; roughly a third were seen once. Trimming left V 6 bases short and J 8 bases short, with 22 bases between. Germline-derived CDR1 and CDR2 are MNHEY and SVGAGI. The CDR3 is 16 amino acids. Notes on this clonotype: The antigen is unknown.

The material was cultured PBMCs, obtained from culture after CMV antigen stimulation. This sequence originates from a human donor in good health (CMV status not recorded). Some clones in this sample may be carry-over from other donors' samples. V gene TRBV6-5 combines with J gene TRBJ2-2; D could derive from TRBD1 or TRBD2 (5 bases each). The CDR3 DNA is TGTGCCAGCAGGACCGGGGCGCGCAGATATTGGGGGGAGCTGTTTTTT. It yields the protein CASRTGARRYWGELFF.